These 17 T cell receptor beta chains originate from one sample sequenced in a study of cytomegalovirus exposure and HLA in healthy donors. The study ran its PCR with 60 Vbeta and 13 Jbeta primers. The data were produced by immunoSEQ multiplex PCR, yet TCRdb's version contains in-frame clones alone and is incomplete. The profile shows approximately 300,000 clones, 80% to 90% of them singletons. Source material: PBMCs. These receptors came from a woman aged 40 to 50 in good health and CMV-seropositive.

This clone was observed a few times. The chain carries TRBV9 and TRBJ2-3, with 8 nucleotides matching TRBD2. CDR3 length: 16 residues. Trimming took 4 bases from V and 2 from J; bases not matched to a gene: 9. Germline V CDR1 and CDR2: SGDLS, YYNGEE. CDR3 bases: TGTGCCAGCAGCCCCACGATAGCGGGATACACAGATACGCAGTATTTT. The encoded protein is CASSPTIAGYTDTQYF.

The chain links TRBV9 to TRBJ2-1; possibly TRBD2 for D (5 bases). The germline V gene encodes CDR1 SGDLS and CDR2 YYNGEE. The CDR3 is made up of 14 amino acids. With 4 bases removed from V and 8 bases from J, the gap between germline ends came to 16 bases. CDR3 protein: CASSPLPGMHEQFF. For the CDR3, the DNA is TGTGCCAGCAGCCCCCTTCCGGGGATGCATGAGCAGTTCTTC.

The rearrangement links TRBV15 to TRBJ2-1; 7 bases agree with TRBD2. The CDR3 consists of 16 residues. V shed 0 bases, J shed 6 bases, and the junction held 8 bases outside the gene matches. Germline values: CDR1 LNHNV, CDR2 YYDKDF (reference sequence). DNA for the CDR3: TGTGCCACCAGCAGAGATCCCAGCGGGACCGGCAATGAGCAGTTCTTC. It yields the protein CATSRDPSGTGNEQFF.

This chain joins TRBV7-2 and TRBJ2-3, with TRBD2 identical over 9 bases. CDR3 length: 19 residues. Germline loops: CDR1 SGHTA, CDR2 FQGNSA. V was pared by 3 bases and J by 6 bases, with 19 bases of the junction left unmatched. The CDR3: CASSFWASGTLAGNDTQYF. In nucleotides, the CDR3 is TGTGCCAGCAGCTTTTGGGCTAGCGGGACCCTGGCGGGTAACGATACGCAGTATTTT.

The chain is built from TRBV7-9 and TRBJ2-1; D gene unclear. The length of the CDR3 is 15 residues. CDR1 and CDR2 from the germline V gene are SEHNR and FQNEAQ (reference sequence). The ends were cut back, 3 bases at V and 0 bases at J, with 9 bases in the middle. CDR3 sequence reads: CASSLGAPSYNEQFF. CDR3 DNA: TGTGCCAGCAGCTTGGGCGCGCCCTCCTACAATGAGCAGTTCTTC.

Written as DNA, the CDR3 is TGTGCCAGCAGCTCGGGTAGCGGGGTTGGAAAGACCCAGTACTTC. Translation: CASSSGSGVGKTQYF. The chain joins TRBV7-2 to TRBJ2-5; TRBD2 aligns across 8 bases. After removal of 4 bases from V and 6 bases from J, the junction contained 10 bases not matched to a gene. Germline CDR1 reads SGHTA; CDR2 reads FQGNSA. This CDR3 has 15 residues.

CDR3 amino acids: CAISDGQGDEQFF. CDR3 nucleotides: TGTGCCATCAGTGACGGCCAGGGCGATGAGCAGTTCTTC. The chain joins TRBV10-3 to TRBJ2-1; the D gene is possibly TRBD1 (5 bases). Trimming pared 3 bases from V and 8 bases from J, leaving 11 bases between. The CDR3 is 13 residues long. Germline V lookup: CDR1 ENHRY, CDR2 SYGVKD.

The chain employs TRBV10-3 and TRBJ1-3; 8 nucleotides align to TRBD1. CDR1 ENHRY and CDR2 SYGVKD come from the germline V gene. The CDR3 is 16 amino acids. Trimming removed 3 bases from V and 2 bases from J; junction bases left unmatched: 6. The CDR3 DNA is TGTGCCATCAGTGATTGGCCAGGGGGCCCTGGAAACACCATATATTTT. Its protein product is CAISDWPGGPGNTIYF.

The rearrangement joins TRBV6-1 to TRBJ1-1; a weak D match, TRBD1 (6 bases). This CDR3 spans 13 amino acids. Germline CDR1 reads MNHNS; CDR2 reads SASEGT. Trimming took 4 bases from V and 2 from J, leaving 8 bases between them. This CDR3 reads CASSVQGNTEAFF. The CDR3 DNA follows: TGTGCCAGCAGTGTACAGGGCAACACTGAAGCTTTCTTT.

The rearrangement joins TRBV27 to TRBJ1-1; D uncertain. Germline V CDR1 and CDR2: MNHEY, SMNVEV (reference sequence). The V gene lost 3 bases and the J gene lost 4 bases, with 12 bases spanning the gap. The CDR3 loop spans 14 amino acids. CDR3 DNA sequence: TGTGCCAGCAGTTTCGCAGGATCCTTCACTGAAGCTTTCTTT. It specifies CASSFAGSFTEAFF.

The chain links TRBV7-3 to TRBJ2-7, with 8 bases matching TRBD1. J gave up 9 bases and V 3 bases, and 7 bases lay outside the gene matches. This CDR3 region has 13 residues. Per germline, CDR1 SGHTA and CDR2 FQGTGA. CDR3 loop: CASSLYRGQAQYF. The CDR3 DNA reads TGTGCCAGCAGCTTGTACAGGGGACAGGCGCAGTACTTC. Full variable domain (rest looked up from reference TRBV7-3 and TRBJ2-7): GAGVSQTPSNKVTEKGKYVELRCDPISGHTALYWYRQSLGQGPEFLIYFQGTGAADDSGLPNDRFFAVRPEGSVSTLKIQRTERGDSAVYLCASSLYRGQAQYFGPGTRLTVT.

V usage is TRBV28 and J usage is TRBJ2-3; 9 bases are shared with TRBD2. This CDR3 region has 17 residues. V dropped 3 bases and J dropped 2; count of bases not matched to a gene: 9. Germline lookup yields CDR1 MDHEN and CDR2 SYDVKM. Here the CDR3 DNA reads TGTGCCAGCAGTTTTTGGGGAATAGCGGGAGCCACAGATACGCAGTATTTT. The encoded protein is CASSFWGIAGATDTQYF.

This chain joins TRBV11-3 and TRBJ1-1; weak D call: TRBD1 (5 bases). Trimming stripped 0 bases from V and 2 bases from J, with 13 bases between. Germline CDR1 is SGHNT and CDR2 is YENEEA. The CDR3 has 16 residues. CDR3 bases: TGTGCCAGCAGCTTAGATTCAGGGCCCACCAACACTGAAGCTTTCTTT. It yields the protein CASSLDSGPTNTEAFF. Based on the CDR3 plus reference TRBV11-3 and TRBJ1-1, the full variable domain is EAGVVQSPRYKIIEKKQPVAFWCNPISGHNTLYWYLQNLGQGPELLIRYENEEAVDDSQLPKDRFSAERLKGVDSTLKIQPAELGDSAVYLCASSLDSGPTNTEAFFGQGTRLTVV.

V usage is TRBV15 and J usage is TRBJ1-6; D is unresolved. Germline V gene data show CDR1 as LNHNV and CDR2 as YYDKDF (reference sequence). The CDR3 extends over 17 amino acids. V lost 0 bases and J lost 0, with 9 bases in between. The CDR3 nucleotides read TGTGCCACCAGCAGAGATCTGCAGTCCTCCTATAATTCACCCCTCCACTTT. Translation gives CATSRDLQSSYNSPLHF.

This chain joins TRBV5-4 and TRBJ2-5; D might be TRBD2 (7 bases). V dropped 4 bases and J dropped 2 bases, with 15 bases sitting between them. CDR1 and CDR2 (germline): SGHNT, YYREEE (reference sequence). The CDR3 spans 15 residues. The CDR3 bases are TGTGCCAGCAGCCAAGGGGGGGGAAATCAAGAGACCCAGTACTTC. Translating it yields CASSQGGGNQETQYF.

A word on this clone: Other DNA sequences from this sample encode an identical CDR3 as well. The chain employs TRBV5-1 and TRBJ2-7; 9 positions agree with TRBD1. The CDR3 is 13 amino acids. Germline lookup yields CDR1 SGHRS and CDR2 YFSETQ. V lost 5 bases and J lost 4; bases outside the gene matches: 4. CDR3 bases: TGCGCCAGCAGTAGGGACAGGGCGTACGAGCAGTACTTC. This translates into CASSRDRAYEQYF. The whole variable domain, remainder taken from reference TRBV5-1 and TRBJ2-7, is KAGVTQTPRYLIKTRGQQVTLSCSPISGHRSVSWYQQTPGQGLQFLFEYFSETQRNKGNFPGRFSGRQFSNSRSEMNVSTLELGDSALYLCASSRDRAYEQYFGPGTRLTVT.

This chain's CDR3 is CASSQARIGTSGIGELFF. The CDR3 DNA reads as TGCGCCAGCAGCCAAGCGCGTATTGGGACTAGCGGGATCGGGGAGCTGTTTTTT. The rearrangement links TRBV4-3 to TRBJ2-2, with TRBD2 identical over 13 bases. The CDR3 runs to 18 residues. CDR1 is LGHNA and CDR2 is YSLEER in the germline V gene. With 1 base clipped from V and 7 bases from J, the junction kept 9 bases outside the gene matches.